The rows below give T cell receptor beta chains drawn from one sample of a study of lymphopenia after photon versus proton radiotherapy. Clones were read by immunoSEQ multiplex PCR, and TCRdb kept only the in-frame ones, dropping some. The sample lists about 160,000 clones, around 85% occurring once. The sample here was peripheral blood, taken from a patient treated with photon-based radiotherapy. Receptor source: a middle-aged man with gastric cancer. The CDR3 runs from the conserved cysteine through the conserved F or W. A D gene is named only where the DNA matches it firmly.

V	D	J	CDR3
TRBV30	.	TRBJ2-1	CAWSVLSGYNEQFF
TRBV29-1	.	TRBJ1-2	CSVSPGVNYGYTF
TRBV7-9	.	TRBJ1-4	CASSFRQDINEKLFF
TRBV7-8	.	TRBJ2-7	CASSSLDREQYF
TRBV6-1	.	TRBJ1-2	CASSGALFVGGYTF
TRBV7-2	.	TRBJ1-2	CASSSQGRRNYGYTF
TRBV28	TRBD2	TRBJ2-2	CASRKAGAGTGELFF
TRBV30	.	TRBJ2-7	CARGGRVASGSSYEQYF
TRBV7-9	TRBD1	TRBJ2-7	CASSTDRGRTYEQYF
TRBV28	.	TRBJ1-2	CASSLKGWNNYGYTF
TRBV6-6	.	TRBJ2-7	CASSQGGGSYEQYF
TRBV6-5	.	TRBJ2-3	CASSPPGALTDTQYF
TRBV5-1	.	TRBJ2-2	CASSYPTGELFF
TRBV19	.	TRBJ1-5	CASSMGRAGQPQHF
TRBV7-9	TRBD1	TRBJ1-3	CASSLGQGSGNTIYF
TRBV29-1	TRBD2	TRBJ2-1	CSVGASGASSYNEQFF
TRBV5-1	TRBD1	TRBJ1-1	CASTLTGMNTEAFF
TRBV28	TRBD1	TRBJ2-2	CATWDRNTGELFF
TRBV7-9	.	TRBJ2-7	CASGPRSSSYEQYF
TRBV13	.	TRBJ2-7	CASSGRRGRDEQYF
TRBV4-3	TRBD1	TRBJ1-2	CASSQGTGVYGYTF
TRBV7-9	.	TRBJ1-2	CASSAGGNYGYTF
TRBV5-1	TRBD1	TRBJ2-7	CASSLDRGGYEQYF
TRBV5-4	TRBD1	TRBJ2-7	CASSPGQGESSYEQYF